One T cell receptor beta chain is described in this entry. What it recognizes is unknown. This record belongs to a study of long-term antiretroviral therapy in people with HIV. Regarding the study as a whole: Comparison with controls showed narrower CDR3 length ranges in HIV repertoires.

Investigators performed immunoSEQ version v3.0 at survey level. Sequencing was performed with immunoSEQ multiplex PCR; in TCRdb, only in-frame clones are kept and a portion is missing. The sample shows 17,000 or so clones, about 81% of them seen only once. Germline loops: CDR1 SGHRS, CDR2 YFSETQ. V was pared by 1 base and J by 2 bases, with 9 bases between. This CDR3 contains 14 residues. The study used samples holding about 1-10 million cryopreserved PBMC before DNA extraction. The V gene is TRBV5-1, the J gene TRBJ2-5; a weak D match, TRBD2 (6 bases). Here the sequenced sample was unsorted PBMCs, taken 0.3 years after starting antiretroviral therapy. The sequence was obtained from a man aged 18 to 29 with HIV. The CDR3 loop is CASSLWGGQETQYF. In nucleotides, the CDR3 is TGCGCCAGCAGCTTGTGGGGAGGACAAGAGACCCAGTACTTC. The whole variable domain, remainder taken from reference TRBV5-1 and TRBJ2-5, is KAGVTQTPRYLIKTRGQQVTLSCSPISGHRSVSWYQQTPGQGLQFLFEYFSETQRNKGNFPGRFSGRQFSNSRSEMNVSTLELGDSALYLCASSLWGGQETQYFGPGTRLLVL.